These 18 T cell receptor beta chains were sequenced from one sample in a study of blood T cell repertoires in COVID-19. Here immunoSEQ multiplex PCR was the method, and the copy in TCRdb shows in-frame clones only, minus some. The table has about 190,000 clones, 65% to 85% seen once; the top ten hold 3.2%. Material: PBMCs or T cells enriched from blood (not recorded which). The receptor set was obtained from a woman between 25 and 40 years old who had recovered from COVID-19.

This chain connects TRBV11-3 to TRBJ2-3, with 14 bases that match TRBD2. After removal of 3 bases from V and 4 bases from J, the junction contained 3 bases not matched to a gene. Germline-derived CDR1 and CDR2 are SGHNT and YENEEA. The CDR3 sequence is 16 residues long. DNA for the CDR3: TGTGCCAGCAGCTTGACTAGCGGGGGGGCGTCAGATACGCAGTATTTT. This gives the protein CASSLTSGGASDTQYF.

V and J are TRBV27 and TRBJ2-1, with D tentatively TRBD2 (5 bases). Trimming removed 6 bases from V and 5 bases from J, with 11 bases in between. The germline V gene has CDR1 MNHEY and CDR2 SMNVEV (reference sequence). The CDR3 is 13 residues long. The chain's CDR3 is CASRRAYDNEQFF. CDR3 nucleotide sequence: TGTGCCAGCAGGAGGGCCTATGACAATGAGCAGTTCTTC.

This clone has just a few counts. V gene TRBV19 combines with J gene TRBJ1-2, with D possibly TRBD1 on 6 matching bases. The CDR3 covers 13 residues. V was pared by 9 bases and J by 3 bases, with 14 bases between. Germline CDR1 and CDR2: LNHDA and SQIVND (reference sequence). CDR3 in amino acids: CASGQGWHYGYTF. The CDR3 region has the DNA TGTGCCAGCGGTCAGGGGTGGCACTATGGCTACACCTTC.

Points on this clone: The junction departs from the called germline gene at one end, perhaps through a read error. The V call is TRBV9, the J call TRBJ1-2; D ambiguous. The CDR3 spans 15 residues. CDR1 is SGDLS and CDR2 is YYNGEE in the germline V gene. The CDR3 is CASSVVAGNDYGYTF. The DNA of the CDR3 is TGTGCCAGCAGCGTAGTGGCGGGGAACGACTACGGCTACACCTTC.

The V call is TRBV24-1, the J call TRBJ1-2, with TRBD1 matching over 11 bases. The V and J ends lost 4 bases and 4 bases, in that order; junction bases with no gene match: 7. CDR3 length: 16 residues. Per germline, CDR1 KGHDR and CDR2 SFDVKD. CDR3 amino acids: CATSESGTGGLYGYTF. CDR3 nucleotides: TGTGCCACCAGTGAGTCCGGGACAGGGGGACTCTATGGCTACACCTTC.

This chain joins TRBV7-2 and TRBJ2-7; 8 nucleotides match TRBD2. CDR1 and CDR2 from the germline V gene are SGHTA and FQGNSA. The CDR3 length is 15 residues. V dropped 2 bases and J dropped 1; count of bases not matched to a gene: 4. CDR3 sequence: CASSLRERGSYEQYF. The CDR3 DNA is TGTGCCAGCAGCTTACGGGAGCGGGGGTCCTACGAGCAGTACTTC.

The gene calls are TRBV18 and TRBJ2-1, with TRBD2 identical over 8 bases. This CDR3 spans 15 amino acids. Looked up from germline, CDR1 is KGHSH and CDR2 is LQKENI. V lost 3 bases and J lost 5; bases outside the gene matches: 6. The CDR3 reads CASSPAVSGDNEQFF. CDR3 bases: TGTGCCAGCTCACCTGCAGTTAGCGGGGACAATGAGCAGTTCTTC.

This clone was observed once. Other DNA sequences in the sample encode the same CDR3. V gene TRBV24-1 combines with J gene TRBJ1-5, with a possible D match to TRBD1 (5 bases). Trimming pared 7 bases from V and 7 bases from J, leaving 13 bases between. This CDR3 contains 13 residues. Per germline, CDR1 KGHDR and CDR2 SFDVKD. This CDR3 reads CATRGQGNQPQHF. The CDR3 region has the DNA TGTGCCACCAGGGGTCAGGGTAACCAGCCCCAGCATTTT.

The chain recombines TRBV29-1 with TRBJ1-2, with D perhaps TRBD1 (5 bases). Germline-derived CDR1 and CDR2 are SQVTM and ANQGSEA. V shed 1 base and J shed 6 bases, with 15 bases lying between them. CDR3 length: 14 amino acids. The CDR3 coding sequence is TGCAGCGTTGAAGGGGCAGGGAAGTCGCATGGCTACACCTTC. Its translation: CSVEGAGKSHGYTF.

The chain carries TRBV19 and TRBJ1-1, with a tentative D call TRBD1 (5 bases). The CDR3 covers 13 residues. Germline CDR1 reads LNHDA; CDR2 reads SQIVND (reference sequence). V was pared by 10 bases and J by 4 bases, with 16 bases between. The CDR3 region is CATTRGGTTEAFF. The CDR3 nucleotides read TGTGCCACAACACGGGGGGGAACCACTGAAGCTTTCTTT.

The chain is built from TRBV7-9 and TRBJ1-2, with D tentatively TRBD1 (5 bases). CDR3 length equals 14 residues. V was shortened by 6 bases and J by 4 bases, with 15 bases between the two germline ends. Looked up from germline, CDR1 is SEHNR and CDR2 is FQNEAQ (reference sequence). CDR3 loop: CASSSAGRGYGYTF. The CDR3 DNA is TGTGCCAGCAGTTCCGCGGGGCGCGGCTATGGCTACACCTTC.

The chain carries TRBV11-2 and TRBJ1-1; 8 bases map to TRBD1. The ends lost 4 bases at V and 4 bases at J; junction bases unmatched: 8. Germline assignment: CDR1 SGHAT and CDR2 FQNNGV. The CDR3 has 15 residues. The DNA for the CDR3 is TGTGCCAGCAGCTCCGGGGACAGGACGGGCACTGAAGCTTTCTTT. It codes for CASSSGDRTGTEAFF. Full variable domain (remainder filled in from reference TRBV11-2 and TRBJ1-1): EAGVAQSPRYKIIEKRQSVAFWCNPISGHATLYWYQQILGQGPKLLIQFQNNGVVDDSQLPKDRFSAERLKGVDSTLKIQPAKLEDSAVYLCASSSGDRTGTEAFFGQGTRLTVV.

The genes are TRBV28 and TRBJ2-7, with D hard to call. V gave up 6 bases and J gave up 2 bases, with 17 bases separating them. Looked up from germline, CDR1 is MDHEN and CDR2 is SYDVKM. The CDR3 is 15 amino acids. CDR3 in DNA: TGTGCCAGCAGCCGCGGTGGCACTGCTCCCTACGAGCAGTACTTC. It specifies CASSRGGTAPYEQYF.

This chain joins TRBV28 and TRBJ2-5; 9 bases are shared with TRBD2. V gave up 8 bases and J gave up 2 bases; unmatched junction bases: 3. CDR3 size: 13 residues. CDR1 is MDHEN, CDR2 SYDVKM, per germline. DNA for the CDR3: TGTGCCAGCCTGACTAGCGGACAAGAGACCCAGTACTTC. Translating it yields CASLTSGQETQYF.

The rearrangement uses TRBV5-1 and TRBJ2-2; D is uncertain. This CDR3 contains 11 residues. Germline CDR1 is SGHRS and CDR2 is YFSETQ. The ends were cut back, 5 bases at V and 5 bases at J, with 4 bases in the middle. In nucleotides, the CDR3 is TGCGCCAGCAGGACAACCGGGGAGCTGTTTTTT. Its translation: CASRTTGELFF.

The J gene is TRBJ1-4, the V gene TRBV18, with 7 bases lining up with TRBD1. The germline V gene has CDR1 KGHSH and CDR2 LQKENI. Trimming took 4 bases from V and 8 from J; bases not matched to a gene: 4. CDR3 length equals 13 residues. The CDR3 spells CASSRTGVEKLFF. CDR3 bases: TGTGCCAGCTCACGAACAGGGGTAGAAAAACTGTTTTTT.

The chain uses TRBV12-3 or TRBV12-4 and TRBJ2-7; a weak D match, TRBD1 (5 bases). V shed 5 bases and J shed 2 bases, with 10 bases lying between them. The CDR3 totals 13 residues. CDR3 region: CASSPDRPYEQYF. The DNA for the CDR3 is TGTGCCAGCAGTCCCGACAGACCCTACGAGCAGTACTTC.

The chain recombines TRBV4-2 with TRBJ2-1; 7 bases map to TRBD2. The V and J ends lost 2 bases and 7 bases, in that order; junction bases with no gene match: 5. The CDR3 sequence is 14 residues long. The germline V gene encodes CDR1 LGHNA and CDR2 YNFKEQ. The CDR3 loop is CASSQWLAENEQFF. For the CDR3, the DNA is TGTGCCAGCAGCCAATGGCTAGCGGAGAATGAGCAGTTCTTC.